Described below is a single TCR beta chain sequence and its context. What it binds is not known. Donation came from healthy HIV-negative adults that had no recent acute infections or vaccinations. The sample belongs to a study of shared clonotypes between healthy human individuals. As for the study in general: The composition of the donors was two women and three men aged 18 to 49.

The CDR3 contains 11 residues. Germline-derived CDR1 and CDR2 are DFQATT and SNEGSKA (reference sequence). Deletions cut 5 bases from V and 4 bases from J, with 9 bases between. Study-level results: Estimated clonotype richness was generally higher in naive than memory subsets.

Under the authors' procedure: Because ImmunoSEQ provided only junction sequences with no quality scores, the filtering differed. The repertoire was sequenced with immunoSEQ multiplex PCR; TCRdb's copy has only in-frame clones and lacks some. The D gene and trimming were derived from the DNA, and the V and J assignments and clone size from that table. Of around 1.4 million clones listed, approximately 98.5% are singletons. The chain links TRBV20-1 to TRBJ2-7; no reliable D call. The source material was naive CD4+ T cells sorted from blood. Specified subset: CD45RA+ positively selected. The receptor comes from a man aged 25 to 40 in good health. Written as DNA, the CDR3 is TGCAGTGCTGAACTAATATACGAGCAGTACTTC. Protein: CSAELIYEQYF.